The present entry profiles one T cell receptor (beta chain) with its context. Its antigen remains unidentified. The record has no base qualities; no much larger clone is one base away. The entire isolated RNA was reverse transcribed using the High Capacity cDNA Reverse Transcription Kit, and thus expressed TCRB transcripts were sequenced. Deep immunoSEQ sequencing was performed on naive, central memory and regulatory T cell samples, with an average of roughly 3.5 million total reads per sample. Sorted cells were lysed in RLT buffer, and RNA was extracted using DNase-treated RNeasy Micro or Mini kits according to cell number. Each cell subset was processed on its own to prevent cross-contamination, while patient and healthy donor samples were processed together. Using the immunoSEQ multiplex PCR, TCRB sequences were amplified from cDNA into 87-bp fragments spanning the CDR3 region. The amplicons were sequenced using the Illumina HiSeq platform. In the original analysis: PCR bias was corrected computationally using synthetic template baselines, and reads within Hamming distance 2 were collapsed, with unmergeable singletons discarded. By aligning reads against IMGT, V, D and J genes, CDR3 length, and insertions or deletions at six rearrangement sites were assigned. Within each subset, clonotype counts were normalized to the number of sorted cells before true diversity and Gini coefficients were calculated with the tcR R package. The overlap coefficient, calculated on TCRB nucleotide sequences, was used to measure repertoire sharing. The table comes from immuneACCESS by way of TCRdb, which keeps in-frame sequences with V and J called. Part of the clones is missing from these tables; in studies checked, under half for an unresolved V gene and the rest for unknown reasons. Clone size and the V and J calls come from that table; the DNA yielded D and trimming. The sample table lists around 150,000 clones, about 8.1% of them with a count of one. The biggest ten clones account for 0.5% to 0.65% of the sample.

CDR1 and CDR2 (MDHEN, SYDVKM) derive from the germline V gene. The CDR3 runs 15 amino acids, cysteine and phenylalanine included. CDR3 DNA only is kept here, 45 bases in frame from base 1. At the junction V is shortened by 6 bases and J by 0 bases, with 14 bases in between. This entry is derived from a study of beta chain features in type 1 diabetes (dated by TCRdb to 2017 to 2018). About the study as a whole: Mean age, gender distribution, total cell number and subset yield did not differ between patients and healthy donors. A total of some 100,000,000 sorted cells were examined across all samples, and the number of cells per subset was strongly correlated with RNA yield. In the study, recently diagnosed type 1 diabetes patients and matched healthy donors were compared on the TCRB repertoires of their sorted circulating CD4+ T cell subsets. Regulatory and stem cell-like memory subsets were isolated from only 8 patients and about eight healthy donors, whereas naive and central memory subsets came from all 30 or so donors. The full study reports these points: HLA sub-analyses involved small numbers of individuals, so any influence of HLA type on TCRB rearrangement remained unresolved. Because cDNA rather than genomic DNA was sequenced, highly expressing activated cells could have been over-represented, although no difference in activation and CD3 levels was found between groups. At VDJ recombination sites, patients with type 1 diabetes made fewer insertions and deleted more nucleotides, a pattern implying thymic rearrangement abnormalities. In all four CD4+ subsets, TCRB CDR3 length was moderately but significantly shorter in type 1 diabetes patients. PCR might favor shorter templates, but patient and control samples were amplified and corrected together, so any skew would affect both groups equally. The naive, central memory and regulatory TCRB repertoires appeared to resemble one another more closely among patients than among healthy donors.

From each donor, a single peripheral blood sample of about 110 mL on average was drawn into heparinised tubes. A BD FACSAria II was used to sort naive, central memory, regulatory and stem cell-like memory CD4+ T cells with a panel that included CD45RO, CCR7, CD25, CD127, CD95 and CD27. Every sorted population had a purity above 95%. Right away, PBMCs were isolated by Lymphoprep density gradient centrifugation and were stained directly, with no culture step. To minimize batch effects, samples were stained and sorted in pairs, one healthy donor with one patient per experiment. The chain is encoded by TRBV28 joined to TRBJ1-1; perhaps TRBD1 is the D gene, with 5 bases matching. The specimen sequenced was central memory CD4+ T cells from blood. This clonotype was obtained from a man aged 18 to 30 in good health. The CDR3 sequence is CASRYNPGMNTEAFF. The bases read TGTGCCAGCAGGTATAACCCAGGGATGAACACTGAAGCTTTCTTT.